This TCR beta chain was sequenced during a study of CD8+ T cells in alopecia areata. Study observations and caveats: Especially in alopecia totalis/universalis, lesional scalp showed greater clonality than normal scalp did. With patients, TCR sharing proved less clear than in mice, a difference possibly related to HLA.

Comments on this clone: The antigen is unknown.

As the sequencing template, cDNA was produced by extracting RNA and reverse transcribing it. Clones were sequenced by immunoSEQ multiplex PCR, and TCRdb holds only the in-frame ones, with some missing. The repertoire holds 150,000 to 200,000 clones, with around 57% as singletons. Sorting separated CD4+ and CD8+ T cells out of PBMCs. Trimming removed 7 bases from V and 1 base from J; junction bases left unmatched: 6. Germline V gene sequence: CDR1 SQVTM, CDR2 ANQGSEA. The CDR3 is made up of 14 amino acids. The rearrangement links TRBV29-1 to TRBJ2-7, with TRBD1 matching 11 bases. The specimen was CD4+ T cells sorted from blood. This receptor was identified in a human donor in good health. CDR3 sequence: CSASRDRGSYEQYF. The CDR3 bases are TGCAGCGCATCCCGGGACAGGGGGTCCTACGAGCAGTACTTC.